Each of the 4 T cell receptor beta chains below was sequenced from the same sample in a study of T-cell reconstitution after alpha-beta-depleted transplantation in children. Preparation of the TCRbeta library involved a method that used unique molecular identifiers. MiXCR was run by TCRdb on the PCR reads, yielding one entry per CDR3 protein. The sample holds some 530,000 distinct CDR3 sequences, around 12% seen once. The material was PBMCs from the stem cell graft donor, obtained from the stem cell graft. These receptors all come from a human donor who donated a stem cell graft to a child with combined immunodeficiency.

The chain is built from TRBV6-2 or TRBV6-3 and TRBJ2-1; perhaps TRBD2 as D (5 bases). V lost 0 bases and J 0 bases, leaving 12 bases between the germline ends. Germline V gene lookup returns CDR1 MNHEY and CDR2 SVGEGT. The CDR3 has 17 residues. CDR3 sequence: CASSYSGRRSSYNEQFF. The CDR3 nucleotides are TGTGCCAGCAGTTACTCCGGCCGGAGGAGCTCCTACAATGAGCAGTTCTTC.

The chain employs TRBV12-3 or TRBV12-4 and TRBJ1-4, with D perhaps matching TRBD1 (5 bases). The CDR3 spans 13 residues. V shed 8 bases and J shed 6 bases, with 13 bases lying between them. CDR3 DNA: TGTGCCAGCCGACCCGGGGGGTATGAAAAACTGTTTTTT. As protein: CASRPGGYEKLFF.

The CDR3 loop is CASSQEGARDTQYF. CDR3 coding DNA: TGCGCCAGCAGCCAAGAGGGCGCCAGGGATACGCAGTATTTT. The rearrangement links TRBV4-3 to TRBJ2-3; D ambiguous. Germline V gene lookup returns CDR1 LGHNA and CDR2 YSLEER. V lost 0 bases, J lost 6 bases, and 10 bases lay in between. This CDR3 is 14 amino acids long.

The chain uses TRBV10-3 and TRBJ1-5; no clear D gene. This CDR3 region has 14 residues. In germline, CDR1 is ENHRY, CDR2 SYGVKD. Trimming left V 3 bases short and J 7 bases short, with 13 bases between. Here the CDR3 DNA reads TGTGCCATCAGTGATGTCCGAGAAGGACAGCCCCAGCATTTT. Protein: CAISDVREGQPQHF.